Following are 9 T cell receptor beta chains from one sample sequenced in a study of blood T cell repertoires in COVID-19. Only in-frame clones appear in the TCRdb table, and some are missing; sequencing was by immunoSEQ multiplex PCR. The sample records approximately 220,000 clones, about nine tenths being singletons. Sequences were obtained from PBMCs or T cells enriched from blood (not recorded which). The receptor source for this set is a woman aged 25 to 39 who had recovered from COVID-19.

The chain joins TRBV18 to TRBJ1-2, with TRBD1 matching over 9 bases. V lost 3 bases to trimming and J lost 6 bases; unmatched junction nucleotides: 2. The CDR3 consists of 13 residues. From germline, CDR1 is KGHSH and CDR2 LQKENI. The CDR3 reads CASSPGTGNGYTF. The DNA of the CDR3 is TGTGCCAGCTCACCTGGGACAGGGAATGGCTACACCTTC.

The V call is TRBV15, the J call TRBJ2-7; TRBD2 is a possible D gene (5 bases). The ends were cut back, 6 bases at V and 0 bases at J, with 12 bases in the middle. This CDR3 spans 14 amino acids. From germline, CDR1 is LNHNV and CDR2 YYDKDF (reference sequence). The DNA for the CDR3 is TGTGCCACCAGGACGGGCGGGTCCTCCTACGAGCAGTACTTC. Translation gives CATRTGGSSYEQYF.

Written as DNA, the CDR3 is TGTGCCGTTCCGGACAGGTCTGGAAACACCATATATTTT. It translates to CAVPDRSGNTIYF. The chain uses TRBV5-4 and TRBJ1-3, with 7 bases matching TRBD1. Trimming cost V 10 bases and J 1 base; bases outside gene matches: 5. The CDR3 has 13 amino acids. Per germline, CDR1 SGHNT and CDR2 YYREEE (reference sequence).

The chain is built from TRBV9 and TRBJ1-2; D is unclear. V was cut by 4 bases and J by 0 bases, with 19 bases left in between. Germline V lookup: CDR1 SGDLS, CDR2 YYNGEE. The length of the CDR3 is 17 residues. In nucleotides, the CDR3 is TGTGCCAGCAGCCGAGAGGGAGGCAGGCGGGCTAACTATGGCTACACCTTC. This gives the protein CASSREGGRRANYGYTF. The variable domain in full, completed from reference TRBV9 and TRBJ1-2, reads DSGVTQTPKHLITATGQRVTLRCSPRSGDLSVYWYQQSLDQGLQFLIQYYNGEERAKGNILERFSAQQFPDLHSELNLSSLELGDSALYFCASSREGGRRANYGYTFGSGTRLTVV.

With regard to this clone: Other DNA sequences in this sample translate to the same CDR3. The V call is TRBV29-1, the J call TRBJ1-2; D is possibly TRBD1 (6 bases). The CDR3 length is 11 residues. Germline V lookup: CDR1 SQVTM, CDR2 ANQGSEA. Deletions cut 7 bases from V and 6 bases from J, with 12 bases between. In nucleotides, the CDR3 is TGCAGCGGCGGGGGACAACATGGCTACACCTTC. It yields the protein CSGGGQHGYTF.

V gene TRBV11-3 combines with J gene TRBJ1-1; tentatively, D is TRBD1 (6 bases). V was cut by 5 bases and J by 6 bases, with 13 bases left in between. This CDR3 contains 13 residues. Germline CDR1 is SGHNT and CDR2 is YENEEA. In DNA form, the CDR3 reads TGTGCCAGCAGCCCACGGGGGGGGCCTGAAGCTTTCTTT. This sequence encodes CASSPRGGPEAFF.

This clone showed up just once. J is TRBJ2-2 and V is TRBV3-1 (or the pseudogene TRBV3-2), with TRBD2 matching over 8 bases. Germline V CDR1 and CDR2: LGHDT, YNNKEL (reference sequence). V trimming: 1 base; J trimming: 7 bases; junction bases outside the gene matches: 5. The CDR3 loop spans 15 amino acids. The CDR3 DNA is TGTGCCAGCAGCCAAGCGGGGGGGCAGGTCGGGGAGCTGTTTTTT. Its translation is CASSQAGGQVGELFF.

This clone came up once. V gene TRBV6-5 combines with J gene TRBJ2-2, with D perhaps TRBD1 (7 bases). Trimming cost V 5 bases and J 4 bases, with 11 bases left between them. The germline V gene has CDR1 MNHEY and CDR2 SVGAGI. This CDR3 has 14 amino acids. The CDR3 DNA reads TGTGCCAGCAGTCGACAGGGAGGCACCGGGGAGCTGTTTTTT. This codes for CASSRQGGTGELFF.

V gene TRBV4-3 combines with J gene TRBJ2-7; D may be TRBD2 (6 bases). The germline V and J ends were trimmed by 0 bases and 2 bases, with 11 bases remaining between them. Germline V lookup: CDR1 LGHNA, CDR2 YSLEER. The CDR3 is 15 amino acids. For the CDR3, the DNA is TGCGCCAGCAGCCAAGATTGGGGGAGGCCCTACGAGCAGTACTTC. Translation: CASSQDWGRPYEQYF.